A selection of T cell receptor beta chains follows, all from one sample in a study of identical twins. A single record per CDR3 protein comes from TCRdb applying MiXCR to the 5' RACE reads. The profile covers hundreds of thousands of distinct CDR3 sequences, with 15% to 20% appearing a single time and roughly 13% taken by the ten largest. This sample was shared with a second study, whose subject was T cells expressing NK-cell markers.

The sequencing sample was made of PBMCs. These receptors all come from a young woman in good health. CDR3s include the opening cysteine and the closing phenylalanine or tryptophan. Fields, in order: J gene, V gene, CDR3 protein.

TRBJ2-6 | TRBV12-3/TRBV12-4 | CASSRQSPGANVLTF
TRBJ1-2 | TRBV12-3/TRBV12-4 | CASSSRRQGGIYGYTF
TRBJ2-5 | TRBV5-1 | CASSRQLQETQYF
TRBJ2-3 | TRBV5-4 | CASSLSRGAADTQYF
TRBJ1-1 | TRBV7-9 | CASSPEQGETNTEAFF
TRBJ2-2 | TRBV6-1 | CASSPGHGTTNTGELFF
TRBJ2-7 | TRBV7-2 | CASSFLGAGTYEQYF
TRBJ2-1 | TRBV7-2 | CASSLGPGSPYNEQFF
TRBJ1-2 | TRBV5-5 | CASNRGIRGYTF
TRBJ2-5 | TRBV12-3/TRBV12-4 | CASGAGGRNGETQYF
TRBJ2-2 | TRBV27 | CASSSSGRGGGELFF
TRBJ2-7 | TRBV6-2/TRBV6-3 | CASTVSGLEQYF
TRBJ2-5 | TRBV18 | CASSPPRTRRETQYF
TRBJ2-5 | TRBV29-1 | CSVEDAREEEETQYF
TRBJ2-2 | TRBV5-1 | CAGSVGNKNTGELFF
TRBJ1-2 | TRBV12-3/TRBV12-4 | CASIYRGGYTF
TRBJ2-1 | TRBV7-2 | CASSLGLAGHRNEQFF
TRBJ2-1 | TRBV7-9 | CASSLTPGWDEQFF
TRBJ2-1 | TRBV24-1 | CATSDSGPYSDEQFF
TRBJ1-5 | TRBV18 | CASSPTGSPDQPQHF
TRBJ2-3 | TRBV5-1 | CASSSSRVPDTQYF
TRBJ1-2 | TRBV20-1 | CSAVGNYGYGYTF
TRBJ2-7 | TRBV12-3/TRBV12-4 | CASRMGQSSYEQYF
TRBJ1-1 | TRBV12-3/TRBV12-4 | CASTSRQKAFF
TRBJ2-4 | TRBV6-6 | CASSYTRQNIQYF
TRBJ1-2 | TRBV12-3/TRBV12-4 | CASSSRVGTVLGYTF
TRBJ2-2 | TRBV20-1 | CSVKGTGSRVAGELFF
TRBJ2-2 | TRBV30 | CAWSLQVTGELFF
TRBJ1-4 | TRBV7-9 | CASSSWSTNEKLFF
TRBJ1-1 | TRBV5-4 | CASSPTYRGPSTEAFF
TRBJ1-3 | TRBV15 | CATSRDQTATGNTIYF
TRBJ1-2 | TRBV12-3/TRBV12-4 | CASTLPGTWSGYTF
TRBJ1-4 | TRBV12-3/TRBV12-4 | CASSLLREKLFF
TRBJ2-3 | TRBV20-1 | CSGSGRVPDTQYF
TRBJ2-7 | TRBV5-1 | CASSGRGPSFEQYF
TRBJ2-3 | TRBV30 | CAWSRPRSGSSTDTQYF
TRBJ2-1 | TRBV12-3/TRBV12-4 | CASSLTGEVDEQFF
TRBJ2-1 | TRBV2 | CASREGQGFSKQFF
TRBJ1-3 | TRBV27 | CASSLSSGHTIYF
TRBJ1-2 | TRBV4-2 | CASSQAGGSARFYGYTF
TRBJ2-1 | TRBV10-3 | CAISEASGNYNEQFF
TRBJ2-1 | TRBV27 | CASTLQGPEDEQFF
TRBJ1-2 | TRBV5-5 | CASRDITNYGYTF